The rows below give T cell receptor beta chains drawn from one sample of a study of cytomegalovirus exposure and HLA in healthy donors. Data came from immunoSEQ multiplex PCR; TCRdb stores just in-frame clones and leaves some out. This table holds some 160,000 clones, roughly 92% found once. The sample comprised PBMCs. Receptors originate from a man between 18 and 29 years old in good health and CMV-seronegative. The CDR3 runs from the conserved cysteine through the conserved F or W. A D gene is named only where the DNA matches it firmly. Size is omitted from some rows. Given values are once, few, many or a class for expanded clones.

d_gene | len | j_gene | abundance | v_gene | CDR3aa | CDR3nt
NA | 13 | TRBJ1-5 | NA | TRBV9 | CASRSGSDQPQHF | TGTGCCAGCAGGTCGGGGTCGGATCAGCCCCAGCATTTT
TRBD1 | 13 | TRBJ1-4 | NA | TRBV7-2 | CASTTGGGEKLFF | TGTGCCAGCACGACAGGGGGGGGAGAAAAACTGTTTTTT
TRBD1 | 15 | TRBJ2-2 | once | TRBV2 | CASSEGQGAPGELFF | TGTGCCAGCAGTGAGGGACAGGGGGCGCCCGGGGAGCTGTTTTTT
TRBD2 | 17 | TRBJ2-4 | NA | TRBV19 | CASSPLAGALAKNIQYF | TGTGCCAGTAGTCCCCTAGCGGGAGCCTTAGCCAAAAACATTCAGTACTTC
NA | 13 | TRBJ1-4 | once | TRBV5-6 | CASSLGGDEKLFF | TGTGCCAGCAGCTTAGGGGGGGATGAAAAACTGTTTTTT
TRBD2 | 18 | TRBJ2-3 | NA | TRBV7-9 | CASSYPSGGARSADTQYF | TGTGCCAGCAGCTACCCTAGCGGGGGGGCCCGGTCGGCAGATACGCAGTATTTT
NA | 14 | TRBJ1-1 | NA | TRBV18 | CATGGLAGNTEAFF | TGTGCCACGGGGGGTCTCGCGGGAAACACTGAAGCTTTCTTT
NA | 15 | TRBJ1-2 | NA | TRBV6-5 | CASSYIPPTGGGYTF | TGTGCCAGCAGTTACATCCCGCCCACGGGGGGTGGCTACACCTTC
TRBD2 | 16 | TRBJ2-7 | once | TRBV5-1 | CASSPGTSGDLREQYF | TGCGCCAGCAGCCCCGGGACTAGCGGGGACCTCCGCGAGCAGTACTTC
TRBD1 | 17 | TRBJ1-2 | once | TRBV7-9 | CASSSTGQRLGDYGYTF | TGTGCCAGCAGCTCAACGGGACAGCGATTAGGGGACTATGGCTACACCTTC
TRBD1 | 15 | TRBJ1-1 | once | TRBV19 | CASSLTGQANTEAFF | TGTGCCAGTAGCCTTACGGGACAGGCGAACACTGAAGCTTTCTTT
NA | 13 | TRBJ1-1 | NA | TRBV7-2 | CASSLGAGTEAFF | TGTGCCAGCAGCTTAGGAGCAGGGACTGAAGCTTTCTTT
TRBD1 | 15 | TRBJ2-7 | NA | TRBV5-4 | CASSLGSGGPYEQYF | TGTGCCAGCAGCTTGGGGTCAGGGGGCCCATACGAGCAGTACTTC
TRBD1 | 18 | TRBJ2-7 | NA | TRBV30 | CAWSVQSFQDRGHHEQYF | TGTGCCTGGAGTGTACAGTCGTTTCAGGACAGGGGTCATCACGAGCAGTACTTC
NA | 14 | TRBJ2-1 | NA | TRBV9 | CASSLQLAFNEQFF | TGTGCCAGCAGCCTCCAGCTAGCCTTCAATGAGCAGTTCTTC
NA | 14 | TRBJ1-2 | NA | TRBV2 | CASSKGPANYGYTF | TGTGCCAGCAGTAAGGGGCCTGCTAACTATGGCTACACCTTC
NA | 13 | TRBJ1-1 | NA | TRBV9 | CASSGGQNTEAFF | TGTGCCAGCAGCGGGGGACAGAACACTGAAGCTTTCTTT
TRBD1 | 16 | TRBJ2-5 | once | TRBV2 | CASTVKDRGSRETQYF | TGTGCCAGCACCGTTAAGGACAGGGGGAGTCGAGAGACCCAGTACTTC
TRBD2 | 16 | TRBJ2-3 | NA | TRBV27 | CASSLASGVSTDTQYF | TGTGCCAGCAGTTTGGCTAGCGGAGTTAGCACAGATACGCAGTATTTT
TRBD1 | 17 | TRBJ1-1 | NA | TRBV2 | CASSVLGQGTLHTEAFF | TGTGCCAGCAGTGTCCTAGGACAGGGAACATTGCACACTGAAGCTTTCTTT
NA | 14 | TRBJ2-7 | NA | TRBV9 | CASSARLSSYEQYF | TGTGCCAGCAGCGCACGCCTGAGCTCCTACGAGCAGTACTTC
TRBD2 | 16 | TRBJ2-1 | NA | TRBV25-1 | CASSESPSGSYNEQFF | TGTGCCAGCAGTGAATCTCCTAGCGGGTCCTACAATGAGCAGTTCTTC
NA | 13 | TRBJ1-5 | NA | TRBV7-6 | CASSQKQGSHQHF | TGTGCCAGCAGCCAAAAACAGGGTTCGCACCAGCATTTT
TRBD1 | 14 | TRBJ2-6 | NA | TRBV10-3 | CAISTGEGANVLTF | TGTGCCATCAGCACAGGGGAAGGGGCCAACGTCCTGACTTTC
NA | 16 | TRBJ2-1 | NA | TRBV14 | CASSQGGTSHSREQFF | TGTGCCAGCAGCCAAGGAGGGACTTCACACTCACGTGAGCAGTTCTTC
NA | 13 | TRBJ1-1 | NA | TRBV29-1 | CSVARSQGTEAFF | TGCAGCGTTGCCCGGAGCCAGGGGACTGAAGCTTTCTTT
TRBD1 | 17 | TRBJ1-6 | once | TRBV28 | CASSLGVGTGRNSPLHF | TGTGCCAGCAGTTTAGGGGTCGGGACAGGGCGAAATTCACCCCTCCACTTT
TRBD1 | 16 | TRBJ2-5 | NA | TRBV19 | CASSFGTGTGVETQYF | TGTGCCAGTAGTTTCGGAACCGGGACAGGGGTGGAGACCCAGTACTTC
TRBD1 | 15 | TRBJ2-7 | NA | TRBV6-5 | CASSYWGQVAYEQYF | TGTGCCAGCAGTTACTGGGGACAGGTAGCCTACGAGCAGTACTTC
NA | 11 | TRBJ2-5 | once | TRBV29-1 | CSVHPGETQYF | TGCAGCGTTCACCCAGGAGAGACCCAGTACTTC
TRBD1 | 14 | TRBJ2-1 | NA | TRBV5-4 | CASSTRQGRNEQFF | TGTGCCAGCAGCACCCGACAGGGCCGGAATGAGCAGTTCTTC
TRBD1 | 17 | TRBJ1-2 | NA | TRBV7-9 | CASSLASGDLRGRGYTF | TGTGCCAGCAGCTTAGCTTCCGGAGATTTGAGGGGGCGGGGCTACACCTTC
TRBD2 | 13 | TRBJ2-5 | NA | TRBV19 | CASSIRGGETQYF | TGTGCCAGTAGTATCCGGGGGGGAGAGACCCAGTACTTC
TRBD2 | 15 | TRBJ2-1 | NA | TRBV2 | CASIPSSGGAGEQFF | TGTGCCAGCATTCCGAGTAGCGGGGGGGCGGGCGAGCAGTTCTTC
TRBD2 | 15 | TRBJ2-1 | NA | TRBV9 | CASSVVAGGPNEQFF | TGTGCCAGCAGCGTAGTAGCGGGGGGGCCCAATGAGCAGTTCTTC
NA | 13 | TRBJ2-3 | NA | TRBV11-2 | CASSRTTLDTQYF | TGTGCCAGCAGCCGTACAACGTTAGATACGCAGTATTTT
TRBD2 | 15 | TRBJ2-5 | NA | TRBV11-2 | CASSSIAGGQETQYF | TGTGCCAGCAGCTCGATAGCGGGAGGGCAAGAGACCCAGTACTTC
TRBD1 | 12 | TRBJ2-5 | NA | TRBV30 | CAWGRGRETQYF | TGTGCTTGGGGCAGGGGGCGAGAGACCCAGTACTTC